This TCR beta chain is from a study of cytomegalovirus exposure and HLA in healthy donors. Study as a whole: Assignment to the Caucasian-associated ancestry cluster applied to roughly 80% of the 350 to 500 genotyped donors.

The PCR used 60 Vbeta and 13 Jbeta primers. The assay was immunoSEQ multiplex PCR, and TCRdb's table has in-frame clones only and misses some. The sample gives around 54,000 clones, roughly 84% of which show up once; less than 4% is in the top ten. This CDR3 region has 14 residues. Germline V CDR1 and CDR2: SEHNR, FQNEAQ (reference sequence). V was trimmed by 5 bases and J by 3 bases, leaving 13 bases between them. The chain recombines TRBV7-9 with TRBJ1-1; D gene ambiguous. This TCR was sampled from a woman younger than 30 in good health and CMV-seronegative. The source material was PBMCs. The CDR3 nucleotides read TGTGCCAGCAGCCCGACTGCTTGGGACACTGAAGCTTTCTTT. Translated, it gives CASSPTAWDTEAFF.